This T cell receptor beta chain was observed in a study of PD-L1 blockade in urothelial cancer. Overall study: Blood analysis occurred 3 weeks (second dose) and 6 weeks after treatment start.

This table comes from immunoSEQ multiplex PCR, and its TCRdb copy is limited to in-frame clones, with some not included. This table holds some 79,000 clones, about 81% found once. CDR1 LNHDA and CDR2 SQIVND come from the germline V gene (reference sequence). The length of the CDR3 is 15 residues. V gave up 4 bases and J gave up 7 bases; unmatched junction bases: 7. The J gene is TRBJ1-5, the V gene TRBV19; 10 bases agree with TRBD1. Sequencing used PBMCs, obtained around atezolizumab (anti-PD-L1) treatment. This receptor was obtained from a man aged 65-85 years with urothelial cancer. The CDR3 is CASSRGTGDGQPQHF. In nucleotides, the CDR3 is TGTGCCAGTAGTAGGGGGACAGGGGATGGACAGCCCCAGCATTTT.